This T cell receptor (beta chain) stems from a study of CXCR3-negative and CXCR3-positive naive CD8 T cells. CDR1 SQVTM and CDR2 ANQGSEA come from the germline V gene. This CDR3 is built from 13 residues. Carrying UMI labels, the TRB cDNA libraries were prepared through 5' RACE. TCRdb reprocessed the 5' RACE reads and keeps a single row for each CDR3 protein, giving no DNA. This listing includes tens of thousands of distinct CDR3 sequences. As regards this clonotype: Its antigen is currently unknown.

Whole-study findings and limits: Memory cells showed distinct TRBV-TRBJ patterns, while the two naive subsets matched. TRB CDR3s were more hydrophobic in CXCR3-positive than in CXCR3-negative naive cells. Naive subsets did not differ in surface CD5, and TRB CDR3 properties served to infer TCR strength.

Naive CD8+ T cells showed CD45RO-CCR7+CD27+CD95-. The TCR originated in a human donor in good health. Some clones in this sample may be carry-over from other donors' samples. The chain recombines TRBV29-1 with TRBJ2-7; TCRdb calls TRBD1, which cannot be checked without DNA. Source material: naive CXCR3+ CD8+ T cells from blood. Subset defined: CD45RO-CCR7+CD27+CD95- naive CD8+ T cells expressing CXCR3 (TNR3+). The CDR3 here is CSVEQGEGYEQYF.